The 10 T cell receptor beta chains listed next were all sequenced from one sample in a study of cytomegalovirus exposure and HLA in healthy donors. The PCR used 60 Vbeta and 13 Jbeta primers. The assay was immunoSEQ multiplex PCR, and TCRdb's table has in-frame clones only and misses some. This sample yields some 160,000 clones, of which around 72% are seen a single time; around 2.2% belongs to the top ten. The sample consisted of PBMCs. These TCRs come from a man aged 40-50 years in good health and CMV-seronegative.

The chain has TRBV5-8 and TRBJ2-7; 9 bases line up with TRBD1. The CDR3 has 14 residues. CDR1 is SGHTS, CDR2 YDEGEE, per germline. Trimming cost V 4 bases and J 3 bases; bases outside gene matches: 5. Here the CDR3 reads CASSHRDRDYEQYF. For the CDR3, the DNA is TGTGCCAGCAGCCACCGGGACAGGGACTACGAGCAGTACTTC.

In this sample, this clone turned up a few times. The rearrangement uses TRBV27 and TRBJ2-7; possible D gene TRBD2, 6 bases. V was shortened by 6 bases and J by 3 bases, with 15 bases between the two germline ends. Germline CDR1 reads MNHEY; CDR2 reads SMNVEV (reference sequence). The CDR3 loop spans 14 amino acids. CDR3 sequence reads: CASRPGAGYYEQYF. The CDR3, as DNA: TGTGCCAGCAGGCCGGGAGCAGGGTACTACGAGCAGTACTTC.

The genes are TRBV5-8 and TRBJ2-5, with TRBD2 identical over 12 bases. The CDR3 spans 17 residues. The V gene end was trimmed by 4 bases and the J gene end by 5 bases; junction bases not matched to a gene: 12. CDR1 and CDR2 from the germline V gene are SGHTS and YDEGEE. CDR3 sequence (DNA): TGTGCCAGCAGCCCAAGACTAGCGGGGGTAAAACGGGAGACCCAGTACTTC. Translation gives CASSPRLAGVKRETQYF.

The V gene is TRBV7-9, the J gene TRBJ1-5; perhaps TRBD1 as D (5 bases). V lost 0 bases, J lost 5 bases, and 8 bases lay in between. CDR1 is SEHNR, CDR2 FQNEAQ, per germline (reference sequence). CDR3 length: 14 amino acids. The CDR3 DNA reads TGTGCCAGCAGCTTAGCGTCAGGGTATCAGCCCCAGCATTTT. This sequence encodes CASSLASGYQPQHF.

The chain has TRBV6-8 and TRBJ1-1; TRBD1 aligns across 7 bases. V trimming: 6 bases; J trimming: 4 bases; junction bases outside the gene matches: 8. CDR1 and CDR2 from the germline V gene are MNHGY and SAAAGT. CDR3 length equals 14 residues. Here the CDR3 reads CASRPDRVGTEAFF. DNA for the CDR3: TGTGCCAGCAGACCAGACAGGGTGGGCACTGAAGCTTTCTTT.

This clone was counted only a few times. The chain uses TRBV29-1 and TRBJ1-5; the match to TRBD1 covers 9 bases. The CDR3 loop spans 16 amino acids. Germline V gives CDR1 SQVTM, CDR2 ANQGSEA. V lost 5 bases and J lost 3; bases outside the gene matches: 11. The CDR3 is CSVLPAGQGLNQPQHF. CDR3 nucleotides: TGCAGCGTTTTGCCAGCGGGACAGGGCCTCAATCAGCCCCAGCATTTT.

The genes are TRBV4-1 and TRBJ2-3; TRBD2 agrees at 12 bases. V shed 1 base and J 5 bases; nucleotides not matched to a gene: 13. The germline V gene encodes CDR1 MGHRA and CDR2 YSYEKL. This CDR3 contains 19 residues. In nucleotides, the CDR3 is TGCGCCAGCAGCCAAGGGCTAGCGGGGGGGCGGGCATGGGGAGATACGCAGTATTTT. It specifies CASSQGLAGGRAWGDTQYF.

This clone showed up just a few times. J is TRBJ2-1 and V is TRBV4-1; unclear D gene. The CDR3 contains 15 residues. V was shortened by 2 bases and J by 5 bases, with 13 bases between the two germline ends. In germline, CDR1 is MGHRA, CDR2 YSYEKL. The CDR3 DNA reads TGCGCCAGCAGCCAACTAGGCAAGCTTGACAATGAGCAGTTCTTC. This translates into CASSQLGKLDNEQFF.

This chain links TRBV7-6 with TRBJ1-6; D may be TRBD1 (6 bases). Germline values: CDR1 SGHVS, CDR2 FNYEAQ. The CDR3 totals 17 residues. The V and J ends lost 5 bases and 2 bases respectively, with 16 bases between them. The CDR3 DNA reads TGTGCCAGCAGCCCGCACCCCCGGGACACCTATAATTCACCCCTCCACTTT. This sequence encodes CASSPHPRDTYNSPLHF.

The chain joins TRBV6-5 to TRBJ1-1; a possible D gene is TRBD1 (6 bases). The V end lost 4 bases, the J end lost 3 bases, and 9 bases lay between the germline ends. This CDR3 spans 13 amino acids. Germline lookup yields CDR1 MNHEY and CDR2 SVGAGI. Here the CDR3 DNA reads TGTGCCAGCAGTTGGGCAGGGGACACTGAAGCTTTCTTT. Protein sequence: CASSWAGDTEAFF.